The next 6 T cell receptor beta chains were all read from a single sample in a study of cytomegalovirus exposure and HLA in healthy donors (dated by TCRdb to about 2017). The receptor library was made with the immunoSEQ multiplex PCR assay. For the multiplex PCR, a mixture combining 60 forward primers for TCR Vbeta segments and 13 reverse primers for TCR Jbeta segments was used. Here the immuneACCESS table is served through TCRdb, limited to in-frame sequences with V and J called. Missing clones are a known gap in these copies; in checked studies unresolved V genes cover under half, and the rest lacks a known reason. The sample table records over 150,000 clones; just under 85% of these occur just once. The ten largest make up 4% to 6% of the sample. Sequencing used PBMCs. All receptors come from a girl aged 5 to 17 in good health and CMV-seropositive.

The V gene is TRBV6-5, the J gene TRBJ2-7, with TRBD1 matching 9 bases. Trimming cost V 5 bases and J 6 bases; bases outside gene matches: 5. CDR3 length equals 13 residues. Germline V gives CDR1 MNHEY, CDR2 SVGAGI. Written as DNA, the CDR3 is TGTGCCAGCAGTCCCGGGACAGGGCTCGAGCAGTACTTC. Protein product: CASSPGTGLEQYF.

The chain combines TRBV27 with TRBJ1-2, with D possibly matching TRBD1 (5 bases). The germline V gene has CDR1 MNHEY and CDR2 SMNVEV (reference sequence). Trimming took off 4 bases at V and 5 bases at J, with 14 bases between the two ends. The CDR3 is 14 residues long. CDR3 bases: TGTGCCAGCAGTTCAAGGGGTGTGCAGTATGGCTACACCTTC. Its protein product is CASSSRGVQYGYTF.

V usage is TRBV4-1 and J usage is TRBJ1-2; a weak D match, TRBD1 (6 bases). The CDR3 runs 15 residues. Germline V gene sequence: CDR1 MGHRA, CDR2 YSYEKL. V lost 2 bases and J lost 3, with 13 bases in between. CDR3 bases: TGCGCCAGCAGCCAACCCGAGGGGGTAGACTATGGCTACACCTTC. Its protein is CASSQPEGVDYGYTF.

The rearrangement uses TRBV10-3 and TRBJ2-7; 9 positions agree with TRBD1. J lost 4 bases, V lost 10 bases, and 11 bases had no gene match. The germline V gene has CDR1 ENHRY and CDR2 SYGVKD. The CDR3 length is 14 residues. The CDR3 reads CASTQDRGYYEQYF. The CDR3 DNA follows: TGTGCCAGCACCCAGGACAGGGGATATTACGAGCAGTACTTC.

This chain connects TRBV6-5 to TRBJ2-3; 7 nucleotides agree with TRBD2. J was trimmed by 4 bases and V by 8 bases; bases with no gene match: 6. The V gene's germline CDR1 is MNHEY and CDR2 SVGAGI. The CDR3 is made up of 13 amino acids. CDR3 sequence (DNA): TGTGCCAGCCACCGGACTAGTTCAGATACGCAGTATTTT. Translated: CASHRTSSDTQYF.

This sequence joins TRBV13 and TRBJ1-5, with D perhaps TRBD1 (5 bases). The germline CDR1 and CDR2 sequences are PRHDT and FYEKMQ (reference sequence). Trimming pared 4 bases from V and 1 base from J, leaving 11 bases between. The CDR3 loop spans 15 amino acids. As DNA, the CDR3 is TGTGCCAGCAGCTCCGGGGGTAGGAGCAATCAGCCCCAGCATTTT. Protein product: CASSSGGRSNQPQHF.